This TCR beta chain is from a study of T cell changes during pregnancy in multiple sclerosis. This clone was detected only once. Method: immunoSEQ multiplex PCR; TCRdb's copy keeps in-frame clones and lacks some. This table has tens of thousands of clones, roughly 92% appearing once. This CDR3 has 13 residues. Trimming took off 5 bases at V and 7 bases at J, with 11 bases between the two ends. The V gene's germline CDR1 is SGHTA and CDR2 FQGNSA. This receptor was taken from a female donor in good health, enrolled as a control in a pregnancy study. This material consisted of peripheral blood, taken after pregnancy. This chain joins TRBV7-2 and TRBJ1-4, with D possibly matching TRBD1 (6 bases). The CDR3 DNA sequence: TGTGCCAGCAGCAAGCAGGGGATTGAAAAACTGTTTTTT. Protein: CASSKQGIEKLFF.